Listed here is a single TCR beta chain. CDR3 length: 13 residues. CDR1 and CDR2 from the germline V gene are SGHNT and YYREEE (reference sequence). V was clipped by 4 bases and J by 8 bases, with 15 bases between them. The data were taken from a study of blood T cell repertoires in COVID-19. Study background: COVID-19 samples from acute and convalescent phases originated in the United States, Italy and Spain. The analysed material was cDNA or gDNA that came from T cells, B-cell-depleted T cells, or PBMCs.

In the authors' workflow: The assay estimated nucleated cells by amplifying reference gene primers. The data were produced by immunoSEQ multiplex PCR, yet TCRdb's version contains in-frame clones alone and is incomplete. V and J calls and clone size follow that table, whereas D and trimming were derived from the DNA. There are more than 150,000 clones in the sample; around nine tenths occur only once, and under 2.5% lies in the top ten. This TCR derives from a man aged 70-80 years with active or convalescent COVID-19. The chain uses TRBV5-4 and TRBJ1-2, with a possible D match to TRBD1 (6 bases). Sequencing was performed on peripheral blood. The CDR3 DNA reads as TGTGCCAGCAGCAGGGGGGGTGTCGTAGGCTACACCTTC. Amino acids: CASSRGGVVGYTF.